This T cell receptor (beta chain) was retrieved from a study of Graves' ophthalmopathy and Graves' hyperthyroidism (dated by TCRdb to the late 2010s). Background on the whole study: Peripheral blood was collected before any treatment was given, at the time of initial diagnosis. The 100 discovery patients were randomly split 7:3 into training and test sets. Once sampling was done, hyperthyroidism patients were given methimazole at a starting dose of 30 mg daily, while ophthalmopathy patients were given high-dose intravenous methylprednisolone. In total, 135 blood samples were TCR-sequenced: approximately 42 ophthalmopathy, over 70 hyperthyroidism and some 17 hyperthyroidism-to-ophthalmopathy patients. For independent validation, a separate cohort was made up of 18 to 20 hyperthyroidism patients plus 17 patients who later progressed from hyperthyroidism to ophthalmopathy. The study used signatures of the TCR beta repertoire to tell Graves' ophthalmopathy apart from Graves' hyperthyroidism and to predict which patients would progress to ophthalmopathy. To explore V-J signatures distinguishing ophthalmopathy from hyperthyroidism, a discovery set of roughly 98 patients (about 41 ophthalmopathy, 57 stable hyperthyroidism) was enrolled. In roughly six hyperthyroidism patients, T-cell repertoires of thyroid tissue and blood were compared.

For repertoire sequencing, TCR beta CDR3 regions were amplified from RNA transcripts. The first round was an RT-PCR using HTBI primers with the Qiagen OneStep RT-PCR kit, and this first round was followed by a second-round multiplex PCR, then size selection and purification. Sequencing of the libraries was carried out on an Illumina HiSeq2000 in paired-end mode with 100 bp reads. Turning to the authors' computational methods: Reads were processed with SOAPnuke, discarding reads with adapters, uncalled bases, mean Phred below 15, or no exact constant-primer or identifier match. COPE v1.2.5 was used to merge the high-quality paired reads. Each unique nucleotide sequence was defined as a clonotype, and clonotypes were aligned to IMGT TRB V, D and J references with MiTCR v1.1. Only V-J combinations with frequency above 0.0001 were analysed, covering 99.2% of repertoires. A TCR clonal expansion and chaos score per V-J combination was defined as the ratio of F50 clonal expansion to chaos observed in the TCRdist matrix. Features were reduced by Welch's t-statistics and random forest to around 14 V-J combinations, which fed a naive Bayes classifier. Thyroid-blood repertoire similarity was quantified with the Morisita-Horn index. In-frame beta chains were kept once TCRdb had trimmed the public reads at Q25 with fastp and called clones with MiXCR. Each entry merges the rows of one CDR3 protein and shows their most common DNA and genes. The V and J calls were not made by the authors but by TCRdb's processing. This sample is represented by hundreds of thousands of distinct CDR3 sequences; 22% of them were singletons. The ten largest clones represent more than 5.5% of the sample.

Study-wide findings and limitations: In validation, the model predicted ophthalmopathy progression with more than 70% sensitivity and around 72% specificity; eleven to twelve predicted patients were CT-confirmed with GO in a median of around 6.5 months. Most expanded thyroid clonotypes with a frequency above 0.001 also appeared in blood, which suggests that blood repertoires may reflect the immune response in the thyroid. No statistical method was used to predetermine the sample size, and group allocation was not hidden from the investigators. In cross-validation, the 13-signature model distinguished ophthalmopathy from stable hyperthyroidism with just over 85% sensitivity and 81.08% specificity, while in the test set the corresponding values were approximately 80% and 75%.

Hyperthyroidism was considered stable if no progression to ophthalmopathy occurred within 18 months of follow-up. Hyperthyroidism patients were newly diagnosed, were aged 18 to 65 years, and had a disease duration under 2 months. Patients were excluded if they had other autoimmune diseases, uncontrolled infections, pregnancy or lactation. Clinical symptoms, serum thyroxine, TRAb, thyroid ultrasound and orbital computed tomography formed the basis of the diagnosis. PBMCs were isolated from more than 8 ml of fresh peripheral blood by Ficoll-Paque density gradient centrifugation. Total RNA was extracted using Trizol reagent, and RNA quality was checked on an Agilent 2100 Bioanalyzer. With respect to this clonotype: Its antigen target is currently unknown. No quality values exist for individual bases; no much larger clone is one base distant.

Sequences SQVTM (CDR1) and ANQGSEA (CDR2) are obtained from the germline V gene. The germline ends are 11 bases apart after V is trimmed by 4 bases and J by 5 bases. The CDR3 runs 12 amino acids, cysteine and phenylalanine included. Just CDR3 DNA is preserved here, 36 bases in frame from base 1. Sequencing was done on a sample of peripheral blood. Recombination joined TRBV29-1 with TRBJ2-5; the D gene is perhaps TRBD2, on 5 matching bases. This receptor was taken from a woman aged 18-30 years with stable Graves' hyperthyroidism. Some clones in this sample may be carry-over from other donors' samples. Donor details come from another sample of the same person, matched by shared clones. Here is the DNA: TGCAGCGTTGGGGTTAGCGTTGAGACCCAGTACTTC. This encodes CSVGVSVETQYF. With the portions outside the CDR3 filled from the reference TRBV29-1 and TRBJ2-5 genes, the complete variable region becomes SAVISQKPSRDICQRGTSLTIQCQVDSQVTMMFWYRQQPGQSLTLIATANQGSEATYESGFVIDKFPISRPNLTFSTLTVSNMSPEDSSIYLCSVGVSVETQYFGPGTRLLVL.